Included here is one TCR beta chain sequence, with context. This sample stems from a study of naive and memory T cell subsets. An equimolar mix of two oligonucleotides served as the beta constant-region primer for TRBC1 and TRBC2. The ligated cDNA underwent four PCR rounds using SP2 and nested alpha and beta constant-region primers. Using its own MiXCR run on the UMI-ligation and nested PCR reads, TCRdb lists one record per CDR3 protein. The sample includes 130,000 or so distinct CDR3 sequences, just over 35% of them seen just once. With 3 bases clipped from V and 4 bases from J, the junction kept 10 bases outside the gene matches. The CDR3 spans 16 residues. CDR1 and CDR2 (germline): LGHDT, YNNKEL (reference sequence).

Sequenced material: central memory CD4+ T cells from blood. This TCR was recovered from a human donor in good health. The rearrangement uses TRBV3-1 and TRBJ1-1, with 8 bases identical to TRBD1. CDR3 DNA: TGTGCCAGCAGCCAGGGAGGACAGGGTCGGAGCACTGAAGCTTTCTTT. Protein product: CASSQGGQGRSTEAFF.